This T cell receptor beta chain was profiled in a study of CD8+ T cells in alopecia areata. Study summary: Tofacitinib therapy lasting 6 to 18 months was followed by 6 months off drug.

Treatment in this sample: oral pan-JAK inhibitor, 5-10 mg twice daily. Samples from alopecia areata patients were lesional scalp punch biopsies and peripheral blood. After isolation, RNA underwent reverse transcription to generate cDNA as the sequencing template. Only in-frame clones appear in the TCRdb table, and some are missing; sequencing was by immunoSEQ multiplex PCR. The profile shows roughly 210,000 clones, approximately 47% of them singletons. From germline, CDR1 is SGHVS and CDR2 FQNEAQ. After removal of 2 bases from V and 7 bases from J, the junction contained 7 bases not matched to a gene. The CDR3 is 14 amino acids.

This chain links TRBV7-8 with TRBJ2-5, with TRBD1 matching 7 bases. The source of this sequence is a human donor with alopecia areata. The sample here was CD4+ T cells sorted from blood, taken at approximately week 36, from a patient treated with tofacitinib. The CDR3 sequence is CASSLQGTARTQYF. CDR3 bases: TGTGCCAGCAGCTTACAAGGGACAGCCAGGACCCAGTACTTC.